A selection of T cell receptor beta chains follows, all from one sample in a study of HIV-infected patients and healthy controls. Using its own MiXCR run on the 5' RACE reads, TCRdb lists one record per CDR3 protein. The repertoire holds about 67,000 distinct CDR3 sequences, with approximately 15% as singletons. Sequenced input: CD4+ T cells from blood. Receptors were obtained from a human donor in good health. Each CDR3 is given without its conserved first and last residue. Clone size appears in some rows only: once, few, many, or a class for an expanded clone.

V gene	J gene	CDR3 length	clone size	CDR3 protein
TRBV20-1	TRBJ2-3	10	-	SATAGADTQY
TRBV6-5	TRBJ2-3	11	few	ASRGLAPDTQY
TRBV18	TRBJ2-3	12	-	ASSPGAGTDTQY
TRBV5-4	TRBJ2-6	14	-	ASSLDPFSGANVLT
TRBV2	TRBJ1-5	9	-	ASMGQGPQH
TRBV9	TRBJ1-1	13	few	ASSENGGRRTEAF
TRBV20-1	TRBJ1-2	10	few	SARGHNYGYT
TRBV7-2	TRBJ2-5	11	-	ASSFDRQETQY
TRBV14	TRBJ2-1	14	few	ASSQVWRLGINEQF
TRBV5-4	TRBJ2-7	12	few	ASSPPGSAYEQY
TRBV6-5	TRBJ1-5	11	-	ASSVGPNQPQH
TRBV7-2	TRBJ2-7	16	-	ASSLAPGRGVGSYEQY
TRBV20-1	TRBJ2-4	10	few	SASGTKNIQY
TRBV7-2	TRBJ1-1	14	few	ASSTTPSTGGTEAF
TRBV7-8	TRBJ1-1	10	-	ATLTRNTEAF
TRBV29-1	TRBJ2-1	10	few	SVEAGGDEQF
TRBV5-1	TRBJ2-5	14	many	ASSPGPSSGELAQY
TRBV5-5	TRBJ2-1	13	few	ASSRAGTYYNEQF
TRBV19	TRBJ1-5	12	-	ASSTDGGYQPQH
TRBV4-3	TRBJ1-2	13	-	ASSQAPGQGAGYT
TRBV9	TRBJ1-1	13	few	ASSPGTSPGTEAF
TRBV30	TRBJ1-1	11	-	AWALEQNTEAF
TRBV7-2	TRBJ1-5	11	many	ASSLTGSQPQH
TRBV13	TRBJ2-3	10	many	AMREVGDTQY
TRBV10-3	TRBJ2-5	12	-	AISGPGHRETQY
TRBV5-6	TRBJ2-1	13	-	ASRSDPLSYNEQF